Listed below are T cell receptor beta chains from one sample, sequenced in a study of blood T cell repertoires in COVID-19. Libraries were prepared by immunoSEQ multiplex PCR; TCRdb keeps only in-frame clonotypes and omits some of them. The sample has tens of thousands of clones, around 83% seen once; the top ten hold roughly 5.5%. Specimen: peripheral blood. The receptors derive from a man aged 80 or over with acute or convalescent COVID-19. CDR3s include the opening cysteine and the closing phenylalanine or tryptophan. D genes are given only for firm matches. For some rows the clone size is stated as once, few or many, or as a class when expanded; others skip it.

j_call clone_size cdr3_length v_call d_call cdr3_nt cdr3_aa
TRBJ2-3 - 15 TRBV28 TRBD1 TGTGCCAGCAGTTCGAGGACAGGTGTAACAGATACGCAGTATTTT CASSSRTGVTDTQYF
TRBJ2-7 - 15 TRBV6-2/TRBV6-3 - TGTGCCAGCAGTTCAACTAGCAAATCTGGCTACGAGCAGTACTTC CASSSTSKSGYEQYF
TRBJ1-2 - 14 TRBV5-6 TRBD1 TGTGCCAGCGCCGCGGGGACAGGGCCCTATGGCTACACCTTC CASAAGTGPYGYTF
TRBJ2-5 once 11 TRBV19 - TGTGCCAGTCAAGGGGAAGAGACCCAGTACTTC CASQGEETQYF
TRBJ2-1 - 15 TRBV7-2 - TGTGCCAGCAGCTTAGAAGGACTAAAAGGGAATGAGCAGTTCTTC CASSLEGLKGNEQFF
TRBJ1-6 - 14 TRBV10-2 - TGCGCCAGCAGTGTAGGAGTAGATAATTCACCCCTCCACTTT CASSVGVDNSPLHF
TRBJ2-2 - 17 TRBV10-3 TRBD2 TGTGCCATCAGTGAGTCCGGGACTAGCGGGAGTATGTGGGAGCTGTTTTTT CAISESGTSGSMWELFF
TRBJ2-1 once 15 TRBV6-2/TRBV6-3 TRBD2 TGTGCCAGCAGTTACGGGCGGGAGGCTTACAATGAGCAGTTCTTC CASSYGREAYNEQFF
TRBJ1-1 - 17 TRBV10-1 - TGCGCCAGCAGTGAGGATCCAACGGGACACCGGAACACTGAAGCTTTCTTT CASSEDPTGHRNTEAFF
TRBJ2-7 - 12 TRBV7-9 - TGTGCCAGCAGCTGGCAGGGATACGAGCAGTACTTC CASSWQGYEQYF
TRBJ2-7 - 15 TRBV4-3 - TGCGCCAGCAGCCAAGACTTCGACAGCCCCTACGAGCAGTACTTC CASSQDFDSPYEQYF
TRBJ1-5 few 14 TRBV2 - TGTGCCAGCAGTGAAGGGGCACCTAATCAGCCCCAGCATTTT CASSEGAPNQPQHF
TRBJ2-7 - 14 TRBV6-5 TRBD1 TGTGCCAGCAGTCCGACAGGGGCCCCCTACGAGCAGTACTTC CASSPTGAPYEQYF
TRBJ2-3 - 15 TRBV5-1 - TGCGCCAGCAGCTTGAGCCCCTCCACCCCGGATACGCAGTATTTT CASSLSPSTPDTQYF
TRBJ1-1 - 15 TRBV4-1 TRBD1 TGCGCCAGCAGCGGGTTAGGGGGCGCCGACACTGAAGCTTTCTTT CASSGLGGADTEAFF
TRBJ1-2 - 14 TRBV6-2/TRBV6-3 - TGTGCCAGCAGTTTTCCGAGGGAGGGGCATGGCTACACCTTC CASSFPREGHGYTF
TRBJ2-7 - 14 TRBV7-2 TRBD2 TGTGCCAGCAGCTCCCGGGGGGGCGGCTACGAGCAGTACTTC CASSSRGGGYEQYF
TRBJ2-7 - 16 TRBV21-1 - TGTGCCAGCAGCAAAAATACAACTACCAGCTTCTACGAGCAGTACTTC CASSKNTTTSFYEQYF
TRBJ2-2 - 16 TRBV28 TRBD2 TGTGCCAGCAGCAGAACTACCGGGACTAGATTCGGGGAGCTGTTTTTT CASSRTTGTRFGELFF
TRBJ1-1 - 15 TRBV7-2 TRBD1 TGTGCCAGCAGCCTAACAGGGGGGGGAAACACTGAAGCTTTCTTT CASSLTGGGNTEAFF
TRBJ2-5 - 14 TRBV7-2 - TGTGCCAGCAGCCCGGGACATTCCCAAGAGACCCAGTACTTC CASSPGHSQETQYF
TRBJ2-5 - 14 TRBV5-1 TRBD1 TGCGCCAGCAGCTTAGACAGGGTCGGTGAGACCCAGTACTTC CASSLDRVGETQYF
TRBJ1-1 - 14 TRBV6-5 - TGTGCCAGCACGCCCCGCGTTCCTGACACTGAAGCTTTCTTT CASTPRVPDTEAFF
TRBJ2-7 - 14 TRBV3-1/TRBV3-2 - TGTGCCAGCAGCGACCCTAGCGTTCCCTACGAGCAGTACTTC CASSDPSVPYEQYF
TRBJ1-1 - 16 TRBV5-4 TRBD1 TGTGCCAGCAGCTTGGGCTCGGACAGGGACCCCACTGAAGCTTTCTTT CASSLGSDRDPTEAFF
TRBJ2-3 - 13 TRBV4-1 - TGCGCCAGCAGCCAAGCCGGGAGAGATACGCAGTATTTT CASSQAGRDTQYF
TRBJ1-2 - 15 TRBV24-1 - TGTGCCACCAGTGACCCTTCGGGGGGGCGCTATGGCTACACCTTC CATSDPSGGRYGYTF
TRBJ1-1 - 13 TRBV2 - TGTGCCAGCAGTGGGAGTGTGAACACTGAAGCTTTCTTT CASSGSVNTEAFF
TRBJ2-1 - 18 TRBV7-3 TRBD2 TGTGCCAGCAGCTTAACTAGCGGGGGCCCGAGCTCCTACAATGAGCAGTTCTTC CASSLTSGGPSSYNEQFF
TRBJ1-6 - 15 TRBV6-5 - TGTGCCAGCATGCCTCCTCGGGGGGATAATTCACCCCTCCACTTT CASMPPRGDNSPLHF
TRBJ2-7 - 15 TRBV7-9 - TGTGCCAGCAGCTTAGACAGGTTTAGGCCCCACGAGCAGTACTTC CASSLDRFRPHEQYF
TRBJ1-6 once 14 TRBV7-2 - TGTGCCAGCAGCTCGCGGGCCTGGGATTCACCCCTCCACTTT CASSSRAWDSPLHF
TRBJ1-1 - 16 TRBV28 - TGTGCCAGCAGTCTCGTACAGGGAGCAAGCGTTACTGAAGCTTTCTTT CASSLVQGASVTEAFF
TRBJ2-3 - 14 TRBV18 TRBD1 TGTGCCAGCTCACGACAGGGGCACACAGATACGCAGTATTTT CASSRQGHTDTQYF
TRBJ2-3 once 14 TRBV7-2 TRBD2 TGTGCCAGCATTCGGGACTACAGCACAGATACGCAGTATTTT CASIRDYSTDTQYF
TRBJ1-2 - 15 TRBV5-1 - TGCGCCAGCAGCTTGGCGGCCGGGGGTAGGAATGGCTACACCTTC CASSLAAGGRNGYTF
TRBJ1-2 - 15 TRBV6-5 TRBD1 TGTGCCAGCAGCCCCCAGGGACAGGGGGTTAATGGCTACACCTTC CASSPQGQGVNGYTF
TRBJ2-2 once 16 TRBV7-2 TRBD2 TGTGCCAGCAGCTCAGGACTAGCGGGAGTAACCGGGGAGCTGTTTTTT CASSSGLAGVTGELFF
TRBJ2-2 - 19 TRBV18 TRBD2 TGTGCCAGCTCACCACCACAGGGGACTAGCGGGAGTTCCACCGGGGAGCTGTTTTTT CASSPPQGTSGSSTGELFF
TRBJ2-7 - 12 TRBV29-1 - TGCAGCGTTGCCACAGGGTTTGGAGAGCAGTACTTC CSVATGFGEQYF
TRBJ1-4 - 16 TRBV4-1 - TGCGCCAGCAGCCAATCCGAGAGGCAGGGGAATGAAAAACTGTTTTTT CASSQSERQGNEKLFF
TRBJ2-1 - 14 TRBV7-6 - TGTGCCAGCAGCTTCTCGCCGGCCTACAATGAGCAGTTCTTC CASSFSPAYNEQFF
TRBJ2-2 once 18 TRBV24-1 TRBD2 TGTGCCACCAGTGATTTCCCCCGGACTAGCGGGGGAACCGGGGAGCTGTTTTTT CATSDFPRTSGGTGELFF
TRBJ2-5 - 16 TRBV28 TRBD1 TGTGCCAGCAGTTTAAGCATAGGGGGCTCAGAAGAGACCCAGTACTTC CASSLSIGGSEETQYF
TRBJ2-7 - 15 TRBV10-1 - TGCGCCAGCAGTGAGTCAACTAGGGGGGGCTACGAGCAGTACTTC CASSESTRGGYEQYF
TRBJ1-1 once 15 TRBV18 TRBD1 TGTGCCAGCTCACGGCTACAGGGGACGCACACTGAAGCTTTCTTT CASSRLQGTHTEAFF
TRBJ2-1 - 16 TRBV9 TRBD1 TGTGCCAGCAGCGCGCAGGGACAGGGGGCTCCCAATGAGCAGTTCTTC CASSAQGQGAPNEQFF
TRBJ2-1 - 17 TRBV5-1 TRBD1 TGCGCCAGCAGCTCGGGGTCCGGGACAGACTCCTACAATGAGCAGTTCTTC CASSSGSGTDSYNEQFF
TRBJ1-1 once 14 TRBV7-9 - TGTGCCAGCAGCTTAGGAGGAGGTTCCACTGAAGCTTTCTTT CASSLGGGSTEAFF
TRBJ1-2 - 13 TRBV4-1 TRBD1 TGCGCCAGCAGCACGAGCACCAGGGGGCAAAGGACCTTC CASSTSTRGQRTF